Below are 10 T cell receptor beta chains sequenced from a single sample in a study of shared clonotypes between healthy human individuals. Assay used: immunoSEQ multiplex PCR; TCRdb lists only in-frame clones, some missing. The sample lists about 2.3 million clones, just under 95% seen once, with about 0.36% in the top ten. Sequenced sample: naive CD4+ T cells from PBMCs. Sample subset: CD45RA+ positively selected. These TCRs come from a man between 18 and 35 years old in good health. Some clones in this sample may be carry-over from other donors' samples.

The chain's CDR3 is CAGVAGGSNEQFF. The CDR3 nucleotides read TGTGCCGGTGTAGCGGGAGGGTCAAATGAGCAGTTCTTC. This rearrangement joins TRBV2 to TRBJ2-1, with 11 bases identical to TRBD2. CDR3 length: 13 amino acids. V lost 11 bases, J lost 7 bases, and 7 bases stayed unmatched. CDR1 and CDR2 (germline): SNHLY, FYNNEI. Using reference TRBV2 and TRBJ2-1 for the parts outside the CDR3, the full variable domain is EPEVTQTPSHQVTQMGQEVILRCVPISNHLYFYWYRQILGQKVEFLVSFYNNEISEKSEIFDDQFSVERPDGSNFTLKIRSTKLEDSAMYFCAGVAGGSNEQFFGPGTRLTVL.

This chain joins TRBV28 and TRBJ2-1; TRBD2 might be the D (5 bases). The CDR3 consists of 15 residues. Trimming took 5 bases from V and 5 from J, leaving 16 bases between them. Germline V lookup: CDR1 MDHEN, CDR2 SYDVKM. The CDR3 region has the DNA TGTGCCAGCAGTCCCCCTACGGCGGGCAACAATGAGCAGTTCTTC. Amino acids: CASSPPTAGNNEQFF.

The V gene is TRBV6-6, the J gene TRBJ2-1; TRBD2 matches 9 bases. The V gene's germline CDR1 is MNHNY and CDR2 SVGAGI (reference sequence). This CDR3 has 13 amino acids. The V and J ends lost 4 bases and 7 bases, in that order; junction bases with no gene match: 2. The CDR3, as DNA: TGTGCCAGCAGTTCCCTAGCGGGGAATGAGCAGTTCTTC. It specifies CASSSLAGNEQFF.

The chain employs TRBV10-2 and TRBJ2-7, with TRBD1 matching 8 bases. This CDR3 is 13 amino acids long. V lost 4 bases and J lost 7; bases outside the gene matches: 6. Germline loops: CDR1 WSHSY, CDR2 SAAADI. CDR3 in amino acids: CASSGTGLGEQYF. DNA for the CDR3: TGCGCCAGCAGTGGGACAGGGTTGGGAGAGCAGTACTTC.

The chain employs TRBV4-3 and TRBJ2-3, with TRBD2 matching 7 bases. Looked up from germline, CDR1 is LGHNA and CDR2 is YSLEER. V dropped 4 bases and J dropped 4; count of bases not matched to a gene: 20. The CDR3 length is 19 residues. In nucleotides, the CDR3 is TGCGCCAGCAGCCTAAGAAGGTCGCCTAGCGGTCGAGGGGCAGATACGCAGTATTTT. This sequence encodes CASSLRRSPSGRGADTQYF.

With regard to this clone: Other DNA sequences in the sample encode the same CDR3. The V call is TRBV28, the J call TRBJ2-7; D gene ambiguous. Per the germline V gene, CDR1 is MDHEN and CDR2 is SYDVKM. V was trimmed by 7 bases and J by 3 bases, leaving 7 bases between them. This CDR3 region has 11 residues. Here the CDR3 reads CASKSSYEQYF. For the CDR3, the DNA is TGTGCCAGCAAGAGCAGCTACGAGCAGTACTTC.

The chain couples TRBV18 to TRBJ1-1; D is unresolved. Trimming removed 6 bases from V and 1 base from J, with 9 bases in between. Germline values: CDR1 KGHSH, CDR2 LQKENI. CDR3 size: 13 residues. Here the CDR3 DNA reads TGTGCCAGCTCGGCCTCAGGGAACACTGAAGCTTTCTTT. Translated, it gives CASSASGNTEAFF.

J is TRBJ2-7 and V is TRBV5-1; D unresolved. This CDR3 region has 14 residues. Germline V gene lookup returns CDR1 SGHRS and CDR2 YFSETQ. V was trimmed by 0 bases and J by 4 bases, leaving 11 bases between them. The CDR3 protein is CASSLGGHEYEQYF. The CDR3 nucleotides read TGCGCCAGCAGCTTGGGGGGTCACGAATACGAGCAGTACTTC.

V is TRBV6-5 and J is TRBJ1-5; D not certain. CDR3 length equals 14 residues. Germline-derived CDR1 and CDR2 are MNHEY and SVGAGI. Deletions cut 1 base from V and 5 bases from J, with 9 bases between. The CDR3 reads CASSYLPGDQPQHF. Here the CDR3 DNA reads TGTGCCAGCAGTTACTTACCTGGAGATCAGCCCCAGCATTTT.

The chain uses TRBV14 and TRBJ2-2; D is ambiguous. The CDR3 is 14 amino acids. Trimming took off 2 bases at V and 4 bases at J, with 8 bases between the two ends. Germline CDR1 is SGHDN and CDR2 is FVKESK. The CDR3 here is CASSQHKGTGELFF. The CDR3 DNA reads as TGTGCCAGCAGCCAACACAAGGGCACCGGGGAGCTGTTTTTT.